These 20 T cell receptor beta chains came from one sample sequenced in a study of blood T cell repertoires in COVID-19. Sequenced by immunoSEQ multiplex PCR; TCRdb stores in-frame clones only, minus some. The sample carries about 93,000 clones, roughly 80% recorded once. The sample was peripheral blood. The receptors shown here come from a human donor in a cohort sampled during active COVID-19.

The V call is TRBV27, the J call TRBJ1-6; 8 nucleotides match TRBD1. The V and J ends lost 6 bases and 7 bases, in that order; junction bases with no gene match: 8. This CDR3 has 15 residues. Looked up from germline, CDR1 is MNHEY and CDR2 is SMNVEV (reference sequence). CDR3 sequence reads: CASSPRQGPNSPLHF. For the CDR3, the DNA is TGTGCCAGCAGCCCCCGACAGGGGCCCAATTCACCCCTCCACTTT.

The chain uses TRBV2 and TRBJ1-6, with 8 bases aligning to TRBD1. The CDR3 extends over 13 amino acids. The germline gives CDR1 SNHLY, CDR2 FYNNEI. J gave up 10 bases and V 4 bases, and 3 bases lay outside the gene matches. As DNA, the CDR3 is TGTGCCAGCAGTGGACAGGGGCAATCACCCCTCCACTTT. Its translation: CASSGQGQSPLHF.

This clone was seen once. This chain connects TRBV5-1 to TRBJ2-5; 7 positions match TRBD1. With V trimmed by 4 bases and J by 5 bases, 8 bases remained unmatched. The CDR3 length is 14 residues. Germline V lookup: CDR1 SGHRS, CDR2 YFSETQ. This CDR3 reads CASSRQGLRETQYF. The CDR3 coding sequence is TGCGCCAGCAGCAGACAGGGCTTGAGGGAGACCCAGTACTTC.

This chain connects TRBV19 to TRBJ2-2, with D unresolved. V was pared by 5 bases and J by 2 bases, with 9 bases between. The CDR3 has 14 residues. CDR1 and CDR2 (germline): LNHDA, SQIVND (reference sequence). Here the CDR3 DNA reads TGTGCCAGTAGTCTCCAGGCCAACACCGGGGAGCTGTTTTTT. This sequence encodes CASSLQANTGELFF.

The chain joins TRBV27 to TRBJ1-5; D gene ambiguous. Germline CDR1 MNHEY, CDR2 SMNVEV (reference sequence). The V end was cut by 3 bases, the J end by 0 bases, with 9 bases between. The CDR3 has 15 residues. The CDR3 nucleotides are TGTGCCAGCAGTTTTCTGGCAGATAGCAATCAGCCCCAGCATTTT. Its protein product is CASSFLADSNQPQHF.

This clone was found a few times. This chain joins TRBV18 and TRBJ1-1; a weak D match, TRBD1 (5 bases). The CDR3 consists of 14 residues. Germline loops: CDR1 KGHSH, CDR2 LQKENI. The ends were cut back, 6 bases at V and 3 bases at J, with 14 bases in the middle. The CDR3 protein is CASSSDTEYTEAFF. As DNA, the CDR3 is TGTGCCAGCTCGTCGGACACCGAGTACACTGAAGCTTTCTTT.

The rearrangement links TRBV28 to TRBJ2-1; 7 bases agree with TRBD2. Trimming removed 8 bases from V and 2 bases from J; junction bases left unmatched: 6. This CDR3 is 14 amino acids long. CDR1 and CDR2 from the germline V gene are MDHEN and SYDVKM. CDR3 protein: CASGTIPTYNEQFF. In DNA, the CDR3 is TGTGCCAGCGGGACTATCCCCACCTACAATGAGCAGTTCTTC.

The rearrangement joins TRBV13 to TRBJ2-7; D gene ambiguous. V was cut by 4 bases and J by 4 bases, with 11 bases left in between. Germline V gives CDR1 PRHDT, CDR2 FYEKMQ (reference sequence). The CDR3 has 13 residues. The CDR3 region has the DNA TGTGCCAGCAGCTCTCAGAACATTTACGAGCAGTACTTC. This gives the protein CASSSQNIYEQYF.

The gene calls are TRBV15 and TRBJ2-3; perhaps TRBD1 as D (5 bases). Germline assignment: CDR1 LNHNV and CDR2 YYDKDF (reference sequence). Trimming removed 0 bases from V and 2 bases from J, with 9 bases in between. This CDR3 has 15 amino acids. This CDR3 is CATSRDRTLTDTQYF. CDR3 nucleotide sequence: TGTGCCACCAGCAGAGATAGGACACTCACAGATACGCAGTATTTT.

This chain joins TRBV15 and TRBJ2-1; D perhaps matches TRBD1 (6 bases). Trimming took off 1 base at V and 6 bases at J, with 19 bases between the two ends. The germline V gene encodes CDR1 LNHNV and CDR2 YYDKDF (reference sequence). The CDR3 extends over 17 amino acids. For the CDR3, the DNA is TGTGCCACCAGCAGAGTAGGGGGTCGCGGGCTCTCCAATGAGCAGTTCTTC. This gives the protein CATSRVGGRGLSNEQFF.

The chain uses TRBV7-9 and TRBJ2-7; possibly TRBD1 for D (5 bases). Trimming pared 7 bases from V and 3 bases from J, leaving 13 bases between. The CDR3 runs 13 residues. Germline CDR1 and CDR2: SEHNR and FQNEAQ (reference sequence). CDR3 sequence: CASTKRGFYEQYF. CDR3 DNA: TGTGCCAGCACCAAAAGGGGATTCTACGAGCAGTACTTC.

The DNA for the CDR3 is TGTGCCAGCAGCTTAGCGTACACTAGCGCTGGAGGGGAGACCCAGTACTTC. It is translated as CASSLAYTSAGGETQYF. V gene TRBV11-2 combines with J gene TRBJ2-5, with 7 bases that match TRBD2. The germline gives CDR1 SGHAT, CDR2 FQNNGV. V dropped 1 base and J dropped 5; count of bases not matched to a gene: 13. CDR3 size: 17 residues. Filled out from reference TRBV11-2 and TRBJ2-5, the complete variable domain reads EAGVAQSPRYKIIEKRQSVAFWCNPISGHATLYWYQQILGQGPKLLIQFQNNGVVDDSQLPKDRFSAERLKGVDSTLKIQPAKLEDSAVYLCASSLAYTSAGGETQYFGPGTRLLVL.

This sequence joins TRBV6-5 and TRBJ2-1, with 7 bases lining up with TRBD1. The CDR3 sequence is 14 residues long. Germline V gives CDR1 MNHEY, CDR2 SVGAGI. Losses at the gene ends were 2 bases for V and 6 bases for J; bases not matched to a gene: 4. The DNA for the CDR3 is TGTGCCAGCAGTTACGCTGACAGGGCCAATGAGCAGTTCTTC. Its protein is CASSYADRANEQFF.

The chain combines TRBV7-2 with TRBJ2-7; 8 bases match TRBD1. The germline gives CDR1 SGHTA, CDR2 FQGNSA. The CDR3 is made up of 15 amino acids. The J segment lost 3 bases and the V segment lost 5 bases, leaving 9 bases of the junction unmatched. CDR3 in amino acids: CASSRRGQGSYEQYF. The CDR3, as DNA: TGTGCCAGCAGCCGTAGAGGACAGGGTAGCTACGAGCAGTACTTC.

The chain carries TRBV11-2 and TRBJ1-2; 11 bases align to TRBD1. The V segment lost 6 bases and the J segment 5 bases; nucleotides outside the gene matches: 8. Germline V lookup: CDR1 SGHAT, CDR2 FQNNGV. The CDR3 runs to 15 residues. CDR3 sequence: CASSDPGQGVYGYTF. The CDR3 nucleotides are TGTGCCAGCAGTGACCCGGGACAGGGGGTATATGGCTACACCTTC. Full variable domain (outside the CDR3, taken from reference TRBV11-2 and TRBJ1-2): EAGVAQSPRYKIIEKRQSVAFWCNPISGHATLYWYQQILGQGPKLLIQFQNNGVVDDSQLPKDRFSAERLKGVDSTLKIQPAKLEDSAVYLCASSDPGQGVYGYTFGSGTRLTVV.

The J gene is TRBJ2-7, the V gene TRBV5-1; 7 positions match TRBD1. The trim removed 4 bases at V and 5 bases at J, leaving 3 bases unmatched. Germline-derived CDR1 and CDR2 are SGHRS and YFSETQ. The CDR3 length is 12 residues. The DNA for the CDR3 is TGCGCCAGCAGCACAGACAGGGACGAGCAGTACTTC. Translated: CASSTDRDEQYF.

The chain joins TRBV9 to TRBJ2-5; TRBD1 agrees at 7 bases. CDR1 SGDLS and CDR2 YYNGEE come from the germline V gene. The CDR3 has 14 residues. V was pared by 3 bases and J by 2 bases, with 4 bases of the junction left unmatched. The CDR3 coding sequence is TGTGCCAGCAGCGGACAGGGAATACAAGAGACCCAGTACTTC. This sequence encodes CASSGQGIQETQYF.

This clone was observed a few times. V gene TRBV5-1 combines with J gene TRBJ1-2, with 11 bases matching TRBD1. Trimming removed 6 bases from V and 7 bases from J; junction bases left unmatched: 8. The CDR3 loop spans 14 amino acids. Germline lookup yields CDR1 SGHRS and CDR2 YFSETQ. CDR3 sequence: CASTIGTGGRGYTF. In nucleotides, the CDR3 is TGCGCCAGCACTATCGGGACAGGGGGTCGTGGCTACACCTTC.

The CDR3 sequence: CASSAPTGLKEKLFF. Here the CDR3 DNA reads TGTGCCAGCAGTGCACCGACAGGGTTAAAAGAAAAACTGTTTTTT. The rearrangement links TRBV2 to TRBJ1-4, with TRBD1 matching 7 bases. The CDR3 is 15 amino acids. With 4 bases clipped from V and 8 bases from J, the junction kept 10 bases outside the gene matches. CDR1 and CDR2 from the germline V gene are SNHLY and FYNNEI. The full variable domain, completed using reference TRBV2 and TRBJ1-4, is EPEVTQTPSHQVTQMGQEVILRCVPISNHLYFYWYRQILGQKVEFLVSFYNNEISEKSEIFDDQFSVERPDGSNFTLKIRSTKLEDSAMYFCASSAPTGLKEKLFFGSGTQLSVL.

The rearrangement uses TRBV3-1 (or the pseudogene TRBV3-2) and TRBJ2-5; D call uncertain. The length of the CDR3 is 12 residues. Deletions cut 6 bases from V and 0 bases from J, with 5 bases between. CDR1 LGHDT and CDR2 YNNKEL come from the germline V gene (reference sequence). The CDR3 nucleotides are TGTGCCAGCAGACCGGACCAAGAGACCCAGTACTTC. Protein: CASRPDQETQYF.